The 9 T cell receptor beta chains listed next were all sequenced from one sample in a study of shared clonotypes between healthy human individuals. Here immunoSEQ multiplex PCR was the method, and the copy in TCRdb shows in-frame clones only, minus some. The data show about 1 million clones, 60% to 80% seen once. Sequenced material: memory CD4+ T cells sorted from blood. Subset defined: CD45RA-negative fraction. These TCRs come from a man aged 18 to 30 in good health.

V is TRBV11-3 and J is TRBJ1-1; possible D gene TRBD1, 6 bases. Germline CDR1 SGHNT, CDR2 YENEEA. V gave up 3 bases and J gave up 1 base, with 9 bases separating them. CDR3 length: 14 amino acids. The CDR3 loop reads CASSLGGRNTEAFF. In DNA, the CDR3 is TGTGCCAGCAGCTTGGGGGGGCGGAACACTGAAGCTTTCTTT. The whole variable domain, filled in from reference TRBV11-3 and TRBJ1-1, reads EAGVVQSPRYKIIEKKQPVAFWCNPISGHNTLYWYLQNLGQGPELLIRYENEEAVDDSQLPKDRFSAERLKGVDSTLKIQPAELGDSAVYLCASSLGGRNTEAFFGQGTRLTVV.

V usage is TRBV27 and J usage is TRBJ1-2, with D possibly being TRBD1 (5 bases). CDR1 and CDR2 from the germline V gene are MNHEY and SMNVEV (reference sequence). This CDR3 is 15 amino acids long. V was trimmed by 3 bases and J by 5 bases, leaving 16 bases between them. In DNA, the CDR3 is TGTGCCAGCAGTTTTTTATCGACGAGGGGATATGGCTACACCTTC. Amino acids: CASSFLSTRGYGYTF.

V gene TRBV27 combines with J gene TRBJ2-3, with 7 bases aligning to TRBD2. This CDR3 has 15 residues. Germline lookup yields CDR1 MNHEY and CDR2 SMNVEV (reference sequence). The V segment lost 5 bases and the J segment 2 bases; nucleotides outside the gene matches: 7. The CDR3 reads CASSPGTKNTDTQYF. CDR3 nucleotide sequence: TGTGCCAGCAGTCCCGGGACTAAAAACACAGATACGCAGTATTTT.

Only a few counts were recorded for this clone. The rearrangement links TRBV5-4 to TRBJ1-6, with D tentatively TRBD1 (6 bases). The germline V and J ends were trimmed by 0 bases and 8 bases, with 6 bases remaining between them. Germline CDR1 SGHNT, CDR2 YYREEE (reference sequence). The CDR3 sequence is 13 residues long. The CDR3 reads CASSLEGDSPLHF. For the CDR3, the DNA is TGTGCCAGCAGCTTGGAGGGGGATTCACCCCTCCACTTT.

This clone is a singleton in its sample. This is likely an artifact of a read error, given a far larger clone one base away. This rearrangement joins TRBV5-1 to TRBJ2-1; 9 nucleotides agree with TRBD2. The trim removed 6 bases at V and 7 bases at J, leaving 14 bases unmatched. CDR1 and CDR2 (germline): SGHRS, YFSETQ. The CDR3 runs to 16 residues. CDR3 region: CASTPLSGSSGNEQFF. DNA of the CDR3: TGCGCCAGCACCCCGCTTAGCGGGAGTTCTGGTAATGAGCAGTTCTTC.

Here the CDR3 DNA reads TGTGCCAGCAGCTTCGGAGACAGGGGATACTACAATGAGCAGTTCTTC. Protein product: CASSFGDRGYYNEQFF. The rearrangement links TRBV5-6 to TRBJ2-1; 8 nucleotides agree with TRBD1. J was trimmed by 3 bases and V by 2 bases; bases with no gene match: 7. The CDR3 sequence is 16 residues long. Germline assignment: CDR1 SGHDT and CDR2 YYEEEE. The variable domain in full, completed from reference TRBV5-6 and TRBJ2-1, reads DAGVTQSPTHLIKTRGQQVTLRCSPKSGHDTVSWYQQALGQGPQFIFQYYEEEERQRGNFPDRFSGHQFPNYSSELNVNALLLGDSALYLCASSFGDRGYYNEQFFGPGTRLTVL.

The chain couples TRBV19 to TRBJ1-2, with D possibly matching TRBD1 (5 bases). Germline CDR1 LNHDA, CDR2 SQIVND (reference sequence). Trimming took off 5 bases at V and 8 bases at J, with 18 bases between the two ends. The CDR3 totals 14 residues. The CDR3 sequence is CASSASHGTRGYTF. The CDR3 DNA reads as TGTGCCAGTAGTGCCTCACATGGGACGCGAGGCTACACCTTC.

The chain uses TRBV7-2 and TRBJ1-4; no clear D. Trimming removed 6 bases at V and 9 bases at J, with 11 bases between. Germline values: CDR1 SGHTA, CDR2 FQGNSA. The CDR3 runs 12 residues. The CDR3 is CASSLRAQKLFF. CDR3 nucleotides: TGTGCCAGCAGTTTACGGGCGCAAAAACTGTTTTTT.

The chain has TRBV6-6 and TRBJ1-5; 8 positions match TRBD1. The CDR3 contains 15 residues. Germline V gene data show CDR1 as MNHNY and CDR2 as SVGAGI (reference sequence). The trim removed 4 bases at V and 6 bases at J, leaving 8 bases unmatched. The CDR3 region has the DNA TGTGCCAGCAGTTGGTTTACAGGGGGTACTCAGCCCCAGCATTTT. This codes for CASSWFTGGTQPQHF.